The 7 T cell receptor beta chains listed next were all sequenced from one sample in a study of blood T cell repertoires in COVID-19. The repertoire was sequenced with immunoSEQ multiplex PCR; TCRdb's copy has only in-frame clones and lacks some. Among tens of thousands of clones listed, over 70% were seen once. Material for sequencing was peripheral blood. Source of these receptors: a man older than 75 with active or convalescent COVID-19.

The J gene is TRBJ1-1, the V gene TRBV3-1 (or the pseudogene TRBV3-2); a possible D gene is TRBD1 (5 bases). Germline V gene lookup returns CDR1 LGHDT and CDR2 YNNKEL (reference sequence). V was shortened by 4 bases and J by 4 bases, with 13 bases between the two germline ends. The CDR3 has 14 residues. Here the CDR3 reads CASSRGGVGTEAFF. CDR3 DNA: TGTGCCAGCAGCCGGGGAGGGGTGGGCACTGAAGCTTTCTTT.

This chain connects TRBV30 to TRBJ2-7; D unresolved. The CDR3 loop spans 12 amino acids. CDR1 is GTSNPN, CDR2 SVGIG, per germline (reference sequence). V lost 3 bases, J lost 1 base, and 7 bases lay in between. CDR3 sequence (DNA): TGTGCCTGGAGCCCACTTTCCTACGAGCAGTACTTC. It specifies CAWSPLSYEQYF.

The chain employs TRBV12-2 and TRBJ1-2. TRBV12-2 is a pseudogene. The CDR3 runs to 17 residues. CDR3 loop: CASRPPPRGGTNYGYTF. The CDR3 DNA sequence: TGTGCAAGTCGCCCACCACCGAGGGGAGGTACTAACTATGGCTACACCTTC.

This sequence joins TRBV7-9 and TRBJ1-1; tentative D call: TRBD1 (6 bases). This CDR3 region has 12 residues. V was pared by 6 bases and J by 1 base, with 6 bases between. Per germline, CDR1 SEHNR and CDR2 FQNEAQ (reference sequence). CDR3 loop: CASRGQNTEAFF. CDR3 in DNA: TGTGCCAGCAGGGGACAGAACACTGAAGCTTTCTTT.

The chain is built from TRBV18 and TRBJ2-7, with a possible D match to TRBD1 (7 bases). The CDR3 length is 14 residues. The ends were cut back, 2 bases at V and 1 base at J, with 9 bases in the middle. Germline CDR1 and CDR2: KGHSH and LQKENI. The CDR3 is CASSPSGGSYEQYF. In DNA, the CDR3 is TGTGCCAGCTCACCATCAGGGGGGTCCTACGAGCAGTACTTC.

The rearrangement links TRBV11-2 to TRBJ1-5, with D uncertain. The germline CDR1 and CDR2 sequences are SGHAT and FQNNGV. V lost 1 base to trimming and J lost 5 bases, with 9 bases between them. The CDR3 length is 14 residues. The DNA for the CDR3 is TGTGCCAGCAGCTTAGCCGCCGGGGATCAGCCCCAGCATTTT. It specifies CASSLAAGDQPQHF.

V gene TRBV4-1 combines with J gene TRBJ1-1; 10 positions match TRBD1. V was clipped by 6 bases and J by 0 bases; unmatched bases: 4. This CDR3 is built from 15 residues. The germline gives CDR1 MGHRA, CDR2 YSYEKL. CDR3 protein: CASSSDRGVNTEAFF. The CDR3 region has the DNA TGCGCCAGCAGTTCGGACAGGGGGGTGAACACTGAAGCTTTCTTT.